One sample yielded the 24 T cell receptor beta chains listed below, sequenced in a study of spatial heterogeneity in lung cancer. TCRdb re-called the 5' RACE reads with MiXCR, one entry per CDR3 protein. Of nearly 80,000 distinct CDR3 sequences listed, roughly 8% are singletons. As for time point: sample taken at primary tumor resection. The sample was PBMCs, taken at surgery. The receptors originated from a male donor with early-stage non-small cell lung cancer.

V and J are TRBV2 and TRBJ2-3; TRBD2 agrees at 8 bases. Trimming cost V 5 bases and J 0 bases; bases outside gene matches: 4. CDR1 is SNHLY, CDR2 FYNNEI, per germline. This CDR3 has 15 residues. The CDR3 bases are TGTGCCAGCAGTAGACTAGCGACTAGCACAGATACGCAGTATTTT. Amino acid sequence: CASSRLATSTDTQYF.

This clonotype was observed a few times. The rearrangement joins TRBV5-1 to TRBJ1-1; no firm D call. This CDR3 contains 14 residues. V was trimmed by 0 bases and J by 3 bases, leaving 9 bases between them. The germline gives CDR1 SGHRS, CDR2 YFSETQ. CDR3 DNA: TGCGCCAGCAGCTTGGGACAAGGCCACACTGAAGCTTTCTTT. Translation: CASSLGQGHTEAFF. Full variable domain (outside the CDR3, taken from reference TRBV5-1 and TRBJ1-1): KAGVTQTPRYLIKTRGQQVTLSCSPISGHRSVSWYQQTPGQGLQFLFEYFSETQRNKGNFPGRFSGRQFSNSRSEMNVSTLELGDSALYLCASSLGQGHTEAFFGQGTRLTVV.

The V gene is TRBV15, the J gene TRBJ2-2, with TRBD1 identical over 8 bases. Germline CDR1 and CDR2: LNHNV and YYDKDF (reference sequence). This CDR3 comprises 17 residues. V lost 0 bases to trimming and J lost 5 bases; unmatched junction nucleotides: 8. The CDR3 sequence is CATSRDFQGARTGELFF. The CDR3 DNA reads as TGTGCCACCAGCAGAGATTTCCAGGGGGCTCGAACCGGGGAGCTGTTTTTT.

This clonotype has only a few counts. One end of the junction fails to match germline, which may point to a read error. J is TRBJ2-5 and V is TRBV7-7, with a weak D call TRBD1 (6 bases). CDR1 SSHAT and CDR2 FNYEAQ come from the germline V gene (reference sequence). The CDR3 extends over 13 amino acids. The CDR3 coding sequence is TGTGCTAGCAGCAGTGGACAGCGAGAGACCCAGTACTTC. Translating it yields CASSSGQRETQYF.

This clonotype was observed at least ten times. The chain carries TRBV2 and TRBJ2-1; no firm D call. Germline CDR1 is SNHLY and CDR2 is FYNNEI. Trimming took off 4 bases at V and 0 bases at J, with 7 bases between the two ends. The CDR3 extends over 14 amino acids. The CDR3 DNA reads TGTGCCAGCAGTGCTGCAAGCTCCTACAATGAGCAGTTCTTC. It is translated as CASSAASSYNEQFF. The complete variable domain, with remaining parts taken from reference TRBV2 and TRBJ2-1, reads EPEVTQTPSHQVTQMGQEVILRCVPISNHLYFYWYRQILGQKVEFLVSFYNNEISEKSEIFDDQFSVERPDGSNFTLKIRSTKLEDSAMYFCASSAASSYNEQFFGPGTRLTVL.

This clonotype was observed a handful of times. CDR3 amino acids: CASSSQPASWDTQYF. The CDR3 DNA sequence: TGCGCCAGCAGCTCGCAACCCGCATCTTGGGATACGCAGTATTTT. The V and J genes are TRBV5-1 and TRBJ2-3; D is uncertain. CDR3 size: 15 residues. Germline values: CDR1 SGHRS, CDR2 YFSETQ. Trimming removed 3 bases at V and 6 bases at J, with 17 bases between.

This clonotype was seen more than once but under ten times. This chain links TRBV4-3 with TRBJ2-2; D perhaps matches TRBD1 (5 bases). This CDR3 is 15 amino acids long. Per the germline V gene, CDR1 is LGHNA and CDR2 is YSLEER. Between the trimmed V and J ends, which lost 4 bases and 4 bases, there was a span of 13 bases. The CDR3 sequence is CASSLRVGATGELFF. The CDR3 region has the DNA TGCGCCAGCAGCCTCAGGGTAGGGGCCACCGGGGAGCTGTTTTTT.

This clonotype was counted ten times or more. V usage is TRBV10-3 and J usage is TRBJ2-3; no clear D. V gave up 4 bases and J gave up 2 bases, with 7 bases separating them. The CDR3 covers 13 residues. Germline V gene lookup returns CDR1 ENHRY and CDR2 SYGVKD. CDR3 loop: CAISGTSTDTQYF. The CDR3 coding sequence is TGTGCCATCAGTGGCACCTCCACAGATACGCAGTATTTT.

This clonotype was counted ten times or more. V usage is TRBV5-1 and J usage is TRBJ2-7; 11 bases match TRBD2. J lost 5 bases, V lost 1 base, and 2 bases had no gene match. The CDR3 covers 14 residues. Germline V lookup: CDR1 SGHRS, CDR2 YFSETQ. For the CDR3, the DNA is TGCGCCAGCAGCTTGACTAGCGGGAGCCACGAGCAGTACTTC. Encoded protein: CASSLTSGSHEQYF.

This clonotype was counted between two and nine times. The chain employs TRBV6-5 and TRBJ1-6, with 8 bases lining up with TRBD1. CDR1 is MNHEY and CDR2 is SVGAGI in the germline V gene. V gave up 1 base and J gave up 7 bases; unmatched junction bases: 9. This CDR3 contains 17 residues. The CDR3: CASSYWGLQGGNSPLHF. The CDR3 DNA reads TGTGCCAGCAGTTACTGGGGGCTACAGGGGGGAAATTCACCCCTCCACTTT.

This sequence joins TRBV20-1 and TRBJ2-1; 12 bases line up with TRBD2. CDR1 and CDR2 (germline): DFQATT, SNEGSKA (reference sequence). V lost 5 bases and J lost 8; bases outside the gene matches: 16. The length of the CDR3 is 17 residues. CDR3 residues: CSASGTGGLAGLDEQFF. The CDR3, as DNA: TGCAGTGCTTCCGGGACAGGAGGACTAGCGGGATTGGATGAGCAGTTCTTC.

The chain couples TRBV7-3 to TRBJ1-6; TRBD1 is a possible D gene (6 bases). Trimming left V 3 bases short and J 7 bases short, with 13 bases between. Germline V gene sequence: CDR1 SGHTA, CDR2 FQGTGA. CDR3 size: 15 residues. The chain's CDR3 is CASSFTPGGNSPLHF. The CDR3 nucleotides read TGTGCCAGCAGCTTCACCCCGGGGGGCAATTCACCCCTCCACTTT.

This clonotype was detected many times. The genes are TRBV6-2 or TRBV6-3 and TRBJ2-3, with TRBD1 matching over 8 bases. Trimming removed 0 bases from V and 5 bases from J; junction bases left unmatched: 7. CDR3 length: 16 amino acids. CDR1 and CDR2 from the germline V gene are MNHEY and SVGEGT. CDR3 bases: TGTGCCAGCAGTTACTCGACGCAGGGGGCGCGAGATACGCAGTATTTT. Amino acid sequence: CASSYSTQGARDTQYF.

This clonotype was seen a few times. V usage is TRBV3-1 and J usage is TRBJ1-5; D not certain. CDR3 size: 16 residues. V lost 2 bases, J lost 0 bases, and 11 bases lay in between. Germline V lookup: CDR1 LGHDT, CDR2 YNNKEL (reference sequence). The CDR3 bases are TGTGCCAGCAGCCAATCGGCACTCGGTAGCAATCAGCCCCAGCATTTT. Its translation is CASSQSALGSNQPQHF.

This clonotype came up a few times. Its ends do not fully match the called genes, so a read error is possible. The gene calls are TRBV7-7 and TRBJ1-2; D gene unclear. Germline CDR1 and CDR2: SSHAT and FNYEAQ (reference sequence). The CDR3 consists of 13 residues. The CDR3 DNA is TGTGCTAGCAGCCCCCTGGACGGCCTGGGCTACACCTTC. Translating gives CASSPLDGLGYTF.

This clonotype has more than one count but fewer than ten. J is TRBJ1-5 and V is TRBV7-2, with 7 bases aligning to TRBD1. V lost 3 bases and J lost 5; bases outside the gene matches: 7. The germline CDR1 and CDR2 sequences are SGHTA and FQGNSA. The CDR3 length is 15 residues. In nucleotides, the CDR3 is TGTGCCAGCAGCTTCGGGTCAGGGGGTGATCAGCCCCAGCATTTT. It translates to CASSFGSGGDQPQHF.

This clonotype showed up just a few times. V is TRBV12-3 or TRBV12-4 and J is TRBJ1-4, with D uncertain. V lost 4 bases, J lost 7 bases, and 13 bases lay in between. CDR3 size: 14 residues. The CDR3 here is CASSSRAGFEKLFF. The CDR3 DNA sequence: TGTGCCAGCAGTTCCCGAGCCGGGTTTGAAAAACTGTTTTTT.

This clonotype was picked up many times. The CDR3 here is CASSDSAGAAYNEQFF. CDR3 nucleotide sequence: TGTGCCAGCAGTGACTCTGCGGGAGCGGCCTACAATGAGCAGTTCTTC. V and J are TRBV6-4 and TRBJ2-1; 7 nucleotides line up with TRBD2. The germline V gene encodes CDR1 MRHNA and CDR2 SNTAGT. The length of the CDR3 is 16 residues. Trimming cost V 0 bases and J 2 bases; bases outside gene matches: 4.

The sample holds a few counts of this clonotype. The CDR3 sequence is CASSLRPWEPQHF. The DNA for the CDR3 is TGTGCCAGCAGTCTTAGGCCTTGGGAGCCCCAGCATTTT. The V and J genes are TRBV12-3 or TRBV12-4 and TRBJ1-5, with D unresolved. V dropped 5 bases and J dropped 8 bases, with 13 bases sitting between them. CDR3 length: 13 residues.

This clonotype has a count of ten or more. The chain uses TRBV9 and TRBJ1-6; 7 nucleotides agree with TRBD1. CDR1 is SGDLS, CDR2 YYNGEE, per germline. This CDR3 contains 16 residues. The junction had 12 bases not matched to a gene; V was cut back by 3 bases and J by 9 bases. The CDR3 loop reads CASSANTGTAISPLHF. The CDR3 nucleotides read TGTGCCAGCAGCGCCAACACCGGGACAGCAATTTCACCCCTCCACTTT. The full variable domain, its missing parts supplied by reference TRBV9 and TRBJ1-6, is DSGVTQTPKHLITATGQRVTLRCSPRSGDLSVYWYQQSLDQGLQFLIQYYNGEERAKGNILERFSAQQFPDLHSELNLSSLELGDSALYFCASSANTGTAISPLHFGNGTRLTVT.

This clonotype was counted ten times or more. V is TRBV4-2 and J is TRBJ2-3; 8 nucleotides agree with TRBD2. The CDR3 is 16 amino acids. The V gene end was trimmed by 2 bases and the J gene end by 1 base; junction bases not matched to a gene: 5. The germline V gene encodes CDR1 LGHNA and CDR2 YNFKEQ. The CDR3 sequence: CASSQKLAEGTDTQYF. The CDR3 coding sequence is TGTGCCAGCAGCCAAAAACTAGCGGAGGGCACAGATACGCAGTATTTT.

This clonotype has ten or more counts. This chain connects TRBV29-1 to TRBJ2-5, with D maybe TRBD1 (6 bases). The CDR3 spans 12 residues. The V end lost 3 bases, the J end lost 4 bases, and 9 bases lay between the germline ends. CDR1 and CDR2 from the germline V gene are SQVTM and ANQGSEA. In DNA, the CDR3 is TGCAGCGTTGAGATAGGGGGAGAGACCCAGTACTTC. This codes for CSVEIGGETQYF.

This clonotype was counted only a few times. J is TRBJ1-1 and V is TRBV6-1; 8 nucleotides line up with TRBD1. This CDR3 is 13 amino acids long. CDR1 and CDR2 from the germline V gene are MNHNS and SASEGT. Trimming took 3 bases from V and 11 from J; bases not matched to a gene: 8. Written as DNA, the CDR3 is TGTGCCAGCAGTGACCTACAGGGGGAATACGCTTTCTTT. It specifies CASSDLQGEYAFF.

Comment on this clonotype: A clone one base away is much larger, so this may be a read error. This rearrangement joins TRBV5-5 to TRBJ1-6; perhaps TRBD1 as D (6 bases). The CDR3 is 14 amino acids. Deletions cut 4 bases from V and 10 bases from J, with 15 bases between. In germline, CDR1 is SGHKS, CDR2 YYEKEE (reference sequence). CDR3 protein: CASSPRRGVSPLHF. DNA for the CDR3: TGTGCCAGCAGCCCCCGCAGGGGCGTATCACCCCTCCACTTT.